Sequencing of this T cell receptor beta chain was carried out in a study of blood T cell repertoires in COVID-19. Looking at the study overall: The study drew acute and convalescent COVID-19 samples from the United States, Italy and Spain.

Original processing notes: By means of reference gene primer amplification, nucleated cell counts were estimated. Here immunoSEQ multiplex PCR was the method, and the copy in TCRdb shows in-frame clones only, minus some. From that table come the V and J calls and clone size; the DNA was used to work out D and trimming. The sample records some 430,000 clones, roughly 88% being singletons. The J segment lost 2 bases and the V segment lost 0 bases, leaving 4 bases of the junction unmatched. CDR1 MNHEY and CDR2 SVGAGI come from the germline V gene. The CDR3 is 15 residues long. The sequencing input was PBMCs or T cells enriched from blood (not recorded which). This TCR derives from a young man who had recovered from COVID-19. The V gene is TRBV6-5, the J gene TRBJ2-7; 7 bases are a match to TRBD2. The CDR3 is CASSYSGGTPYEQYF. CDR3 coding DNA: TGTGCCAGCAGTTACTCGGGGGGGACGCCCTACGAGCAGTACTTC.